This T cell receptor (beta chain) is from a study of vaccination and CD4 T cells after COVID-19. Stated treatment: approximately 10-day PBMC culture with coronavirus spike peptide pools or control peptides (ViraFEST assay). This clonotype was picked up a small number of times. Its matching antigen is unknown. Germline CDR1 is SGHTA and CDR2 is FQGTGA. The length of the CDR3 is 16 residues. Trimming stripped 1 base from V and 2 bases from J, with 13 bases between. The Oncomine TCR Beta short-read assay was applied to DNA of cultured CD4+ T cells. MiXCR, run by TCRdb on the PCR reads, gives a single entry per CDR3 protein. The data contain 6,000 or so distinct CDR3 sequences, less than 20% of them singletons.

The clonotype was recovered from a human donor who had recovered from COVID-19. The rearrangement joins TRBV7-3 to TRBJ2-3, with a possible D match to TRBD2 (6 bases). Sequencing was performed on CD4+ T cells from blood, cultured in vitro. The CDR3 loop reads CASSLSLGGNTDTQYF. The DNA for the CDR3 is TGTGCCAGCAGCTTAAGTCTGGGAGGTAACACAGATACGCAGTATTTT.